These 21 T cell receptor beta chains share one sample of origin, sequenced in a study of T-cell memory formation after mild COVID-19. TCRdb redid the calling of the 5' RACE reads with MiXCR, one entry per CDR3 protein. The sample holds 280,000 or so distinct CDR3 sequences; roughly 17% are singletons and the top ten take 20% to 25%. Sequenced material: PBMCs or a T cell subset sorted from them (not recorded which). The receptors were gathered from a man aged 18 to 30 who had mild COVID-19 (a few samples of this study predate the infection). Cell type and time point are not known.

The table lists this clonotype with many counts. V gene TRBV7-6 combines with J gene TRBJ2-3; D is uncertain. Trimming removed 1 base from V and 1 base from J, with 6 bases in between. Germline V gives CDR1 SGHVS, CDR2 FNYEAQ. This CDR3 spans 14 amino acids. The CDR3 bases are TGTGCCAGCAGCTTAGATCCGGGCACAGATACGCAGTATTTT. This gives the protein CASSLDPGTDTQYF. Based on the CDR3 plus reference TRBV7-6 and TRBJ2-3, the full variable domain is GAGVSQSPRYKVTKRGQDVALRCDPISGHVSLYWYRQALGQGPEFLTYFNYEAQQDKSGLPNDRFSAERPEGSISTLTIQRTEQRDSAMYRCASSLDPGTDTQYFGPGTRLTVL.

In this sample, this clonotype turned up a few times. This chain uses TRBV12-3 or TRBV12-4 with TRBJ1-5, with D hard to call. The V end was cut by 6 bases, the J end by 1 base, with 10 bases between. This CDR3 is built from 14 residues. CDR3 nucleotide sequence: TGTGCCAGCAGCTGGGAGGAGAGCAATCAGCCCCAGCATTTT. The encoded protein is CASSWEESNQPQHF.

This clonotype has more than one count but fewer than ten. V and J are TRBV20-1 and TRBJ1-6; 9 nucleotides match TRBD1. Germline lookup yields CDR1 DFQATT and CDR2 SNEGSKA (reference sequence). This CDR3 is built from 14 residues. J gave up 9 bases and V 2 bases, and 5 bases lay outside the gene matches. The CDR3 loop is CSARPGQGGSPLHF. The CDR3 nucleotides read TGCAGTGCTAGACCGGGACAGGGAGGTTCACCCCTCCACTTT.

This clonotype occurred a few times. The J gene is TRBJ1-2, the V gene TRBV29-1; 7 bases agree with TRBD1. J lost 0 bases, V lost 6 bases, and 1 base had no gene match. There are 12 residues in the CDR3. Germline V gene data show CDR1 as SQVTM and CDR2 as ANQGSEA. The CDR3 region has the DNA TGCAGCGTGCAGGGGGCTAACTATGGCTACACCTTC. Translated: CSVQGANYGYTF.

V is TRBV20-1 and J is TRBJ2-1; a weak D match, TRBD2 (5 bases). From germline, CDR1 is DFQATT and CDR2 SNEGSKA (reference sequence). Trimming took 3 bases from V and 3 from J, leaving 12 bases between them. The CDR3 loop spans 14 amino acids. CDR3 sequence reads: CSASRAAYYNEQFF. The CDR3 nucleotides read TGCAGTGCTAGTCGAGCGGCTTACTACAATGAGCAGTTCTTC.

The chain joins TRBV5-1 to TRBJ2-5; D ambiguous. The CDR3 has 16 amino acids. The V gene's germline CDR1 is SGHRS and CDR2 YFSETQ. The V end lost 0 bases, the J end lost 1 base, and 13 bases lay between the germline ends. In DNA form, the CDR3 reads TGCGCCAGCAGCTTGGGGCCCGGACCACTCCAAGAGACCCAGTACTTC. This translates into CASSLGPGPLQETQYF. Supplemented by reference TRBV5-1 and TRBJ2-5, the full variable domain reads KAGVTQTPRYLIKTRGQQVTLSCSPISGHRSVSWYQQTPGQGLQFLFEYFSETQRNKGNFPGRFSGRQFSNSRSEMNVSTLELGDSALYLCASSLGPGPLQETQYFGPGTRLLVL.

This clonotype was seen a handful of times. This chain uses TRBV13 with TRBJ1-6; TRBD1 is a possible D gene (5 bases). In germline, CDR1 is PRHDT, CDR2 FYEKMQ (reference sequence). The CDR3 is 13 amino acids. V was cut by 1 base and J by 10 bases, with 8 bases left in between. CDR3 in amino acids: CASSLEQDSPLHF. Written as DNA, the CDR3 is TGTGCCAGCAGCTTAGAACAGGACTCACCCCTCCACTTT.

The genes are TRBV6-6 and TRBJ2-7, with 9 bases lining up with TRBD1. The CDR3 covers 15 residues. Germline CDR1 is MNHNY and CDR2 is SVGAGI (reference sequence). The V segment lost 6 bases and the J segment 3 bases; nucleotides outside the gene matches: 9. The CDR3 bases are TGTGCCAGCAGCTATGGGACAGGGTCTCTCTACGAGCAGTACTTC. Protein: CASSYGTGSLYEQYF.

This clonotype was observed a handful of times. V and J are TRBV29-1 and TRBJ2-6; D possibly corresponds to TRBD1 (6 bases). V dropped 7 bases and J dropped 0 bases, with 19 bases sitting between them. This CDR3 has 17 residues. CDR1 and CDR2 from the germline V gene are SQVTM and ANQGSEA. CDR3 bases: TGCAGCGCCAAGATAACAGGGCTTAGCTCTGGGGCCAACGTCCTGACTTTC. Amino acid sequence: CSAKITGLSSGANVLTF.

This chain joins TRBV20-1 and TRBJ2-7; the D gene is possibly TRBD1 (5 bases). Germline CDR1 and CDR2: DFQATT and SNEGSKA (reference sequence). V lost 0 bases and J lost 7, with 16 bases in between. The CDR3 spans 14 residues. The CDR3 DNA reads TGCAGTGCTAGAGACGCCCTTGGACCAGGGGAGCAGTACTTC. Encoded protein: CSARDALGPGEQYF.

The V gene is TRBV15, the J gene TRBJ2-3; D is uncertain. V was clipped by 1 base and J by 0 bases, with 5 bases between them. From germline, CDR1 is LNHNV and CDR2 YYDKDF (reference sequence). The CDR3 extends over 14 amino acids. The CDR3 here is CATSRGSSTDTQYF. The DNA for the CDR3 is TGTGCCACCAGCAGAGGCAGCAGCACAGATACGCAGTATTTT.

CDR3 sequence: CSARDPGSYNSPLHF. For the CDR3, the DNA is TGCAGTGCTAGAGATCCGGGATCCTATAATTCACCCCTCCACTTT. The V gene is TRBV20-1, the J gene TRBJ1-6; D is uncertain. Germline lookup yields CDR1 DFQATT and CDR2 SNEGSKA (reference sequence). The ends were cut back, 0 bases at V and 1 base at J, with 7 bases in the middle. The CDR3 sequence is 15 residues long.

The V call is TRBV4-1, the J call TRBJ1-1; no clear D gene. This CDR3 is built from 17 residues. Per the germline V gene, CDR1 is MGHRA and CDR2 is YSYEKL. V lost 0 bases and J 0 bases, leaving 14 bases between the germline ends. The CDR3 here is CASSQEIYELLNTEAFF. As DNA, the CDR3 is TGCGCCAGCAGCCAAGAAATCTATGAACTTTTGAACACTGAAGCTTTCTTT.

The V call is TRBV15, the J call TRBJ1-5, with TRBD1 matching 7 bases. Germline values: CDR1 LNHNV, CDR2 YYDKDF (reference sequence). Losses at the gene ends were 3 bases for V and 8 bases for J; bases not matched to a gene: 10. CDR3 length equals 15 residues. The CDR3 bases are TGTGCCACCAGCAGGGCAGGGGGGGGATCGGAGCCCCAGCATTTT. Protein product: CATSRAGGGSEPQHF.

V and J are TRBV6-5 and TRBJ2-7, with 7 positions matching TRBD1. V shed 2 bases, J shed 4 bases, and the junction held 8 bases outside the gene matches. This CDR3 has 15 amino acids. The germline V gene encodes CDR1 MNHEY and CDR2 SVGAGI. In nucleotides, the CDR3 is TGTGCCAGCAGTTACACGATAACAGGGGTTTACGAGCAGTACTTC. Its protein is CASSYTITGVYEQYF.

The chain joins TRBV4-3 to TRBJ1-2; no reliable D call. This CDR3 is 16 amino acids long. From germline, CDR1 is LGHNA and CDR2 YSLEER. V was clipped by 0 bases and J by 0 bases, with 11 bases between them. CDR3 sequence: CASSQDGNSANYGYTF. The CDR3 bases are TGCGCCAGCAGCCAAGATGGGAACTCCGCTAACTATGGCTACACCTTC.

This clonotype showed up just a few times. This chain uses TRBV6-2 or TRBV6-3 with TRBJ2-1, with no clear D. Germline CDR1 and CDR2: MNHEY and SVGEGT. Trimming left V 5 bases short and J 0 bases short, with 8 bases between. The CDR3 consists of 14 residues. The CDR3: CASSPDFSYNEQFF. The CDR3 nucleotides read TGTGCCAGCAGTCCCGATTTCTCCTACAATGAGCAGTTCTTC.

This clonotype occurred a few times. Here the CDR3 DNA reads TGCAGTGCTAGAAACCCCCTGACCGGCTACACCTTC. Residues: CSARNPLTGYTF. The chain employs TRBV20-1 and TRBJ1-2; D is unresolved. Per the germline V gene, CDR1 is DFQATT and CDR2 is SNEGSKA (reference sequence). CDR3 size: 12 residues. Trimming stripped 2 bases from V and 8 bases from J, with 12 bases between.

This CDR3 is CASSLAGGAGANVLTF. CDR3 DNA sequence: TGTGCCAGCAGCTTAGCAGGAGGGGCCGGGGCCAACGTCCTGACTTTC. The chain recombines TRBV11-1 with TRBJ2-6; tentative D call: TRBD2 (6 bases). Trimming took off 0 bases at V and 4 bases at J, with 10 bases between the two ends. CDR3 length: 16 residues. Germline V gives CDR1 SGHAT, CDR2 FQDESV (reference sequence).

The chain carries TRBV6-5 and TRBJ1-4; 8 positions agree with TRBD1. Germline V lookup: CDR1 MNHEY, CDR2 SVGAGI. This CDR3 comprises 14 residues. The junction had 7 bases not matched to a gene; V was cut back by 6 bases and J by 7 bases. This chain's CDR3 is CASSRTGIIEKLFF. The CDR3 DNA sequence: TGTGCCAGCAGCCGGACAGGGATAATTGAAAAACTGTTTTTT.

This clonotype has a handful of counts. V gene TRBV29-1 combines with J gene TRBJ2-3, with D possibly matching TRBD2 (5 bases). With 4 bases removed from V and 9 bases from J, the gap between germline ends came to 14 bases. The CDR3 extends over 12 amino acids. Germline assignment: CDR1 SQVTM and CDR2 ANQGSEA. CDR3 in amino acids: CSVGSGKETQYF. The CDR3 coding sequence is TGCAGCGTTGGTTCGGGAAAGGAGACGCAGTATTTT.